The 21 T cell receptor beta chains in this list originate from one sample, sequenced in a study of blood T cell repertoires in COVID-19. Profiled with immunoSEQ multiplex PCR; TCRdb holds only in-frame clones, not every one. This table has over 200,000 clones, about 88% appearing once. The sample consisted of peripheral blood. These receptor sequences come from a middle-aged woman who had recovered from COVID-19.

The chain couples TRBV6-2 or TRBV6-3 to TRBJ2-7; 12 bases match TRBD2. J was trimmed by 3 bases and V by 2 bases; bases with no gene match: 8. Looked up from germline, CDR1 is MNHEY and CDR2 is SVGEGT. This CDR3 is built from 17 residues. DNA for the CDR3: TGTGCCAGCAGTTACCATGGGACTAGCGGGCCAAACTACGAGCAGTACTTC. Protein: CASSYHGTSGPNYEQYF.

The V call is TRBV27, the J call TRBJ2-3, with D possibly matching TRBD1 (5 bases). CDR1 and CDR2 (germline): MNHEY, SMNVEV (reference sequence). The V end was cut by 8 bases, the J end by 1 base, with 13 bases between. This CDR3 spans 14 amino acids. The CDR3 loop reads CASSESRGTDTQYF. Here the CDR3 DNA reads TGTGCCAGCTCCGAAAGCAGGGGCACAGATACGCAGTATTTT.

This chain links TRBV21-1 with TRBJ1-1. TRBV21-1 is an annotated pseudogene. The CDR3 spans 14 residues. The CDR3 DNA reads TGTGCCAGCAGCAAAGGGGCGGGCGGGACTGAAGCTTTCTTT. Its protein product is CASSKGAGGTEAFF.

V usage is TRBV5-1 and J usage is TRBJ2-5, with TRBD1 matching 10 bases. Per germline, CDR1 SGHRS and CDR2 YFSETQ. Germline trimming cut 3 bases from V and 5 bases from J; bases unmatched to any gene: 10. The CDR3 runs to 16 residues. The CDR3 reads CASSSGDRGLVETQYF. As DNA, the CDR3 is TGCGCCAGCAGCTCCGGAGACAGGGGGCTTGTGGAGACCCAGTACTTC. Looking up the rest from reference TRBV5-1 and TRBJ2-5 gives the full variable domain: KAGVTQTPRYLIKTRGQQVTLSCSPISGHRSVSWYQQTPGQGLQFLFEYFSETQRNKGNFPGRFSGRQFSNSRSEMNVSTLELGDSALYLCASSSGDRGLVETQYFGPGTRLLVL.

V usage is TRBV5-1 and J usage is TRBJ1-5; D ambiguous. V was clipped by 0 bases and J by 1 base, with 8 bases between them. Germline lookup yields CDR1 SGHRS and CDR2 YFSETQ. The CDR3 loop spans 15 amino acids. As DNA, the CDR3 is TGCGCCAGCAGCTTGGGGCAGTACAGCAATCAGCCCCAGCATTTT. It yields the protein CASSLGQYSNQPQHF.

This clone was counted between two and nine times. The genes are TRBV7-9 and TRBJ2-3; TRBD2 is a possible D gene (6 bases). Germline V gene lookup returns CDR1 SEHNR and CDR2 FQNEAQ (reference sequence). The CDR3 totals 16 residues. V was pared by 5 bases and J by 0 bases, with 15 bases between. The CDR3, as DNA: TGTGCCAGCAGCCCTGCGGGCGGGACGAGCACAGATACGCAGTATTTT. Translated, it gives CASSPAGGTSTDTQYF.

The CDR3 here is CASSPSARDRRYGYTF. CDR3 nucleotides: TGTGCCAGCAGTCCCTCCGCCCGGGACAGGAGGTACGGCTACACCTTC. V usage is TRBV6-2 or TRBV6-3 and J usage is TRBJ1-2; 8 nucleotides agree with TRBD1. V lost 5 bases, J lost 8 bases, and 16 bases stayed unmatched. The CDR3 contains 16 residues. Germline CDR1 is MNHEY and CDR2 is SVGEGT.

The J gene is TRBJ2-2, the V gene TRBV4-3; D may be TRBD2 (7 bases). The CDR3 has 15 residues. Germline V CDR1 and CDR2: LGHNA, YSLEER. V was clipped by 4 bases and J by 6 bases, with 15 bases between them. DNA for the CDR3: TGCGCCAGCAGCCCACTAGGGGGGGGCGCCGGGGAGCTGTTTTTT. This encodes CASSPLGGGAGELFF.

This clone was observed a single time. The chain couples TRBV7-2 to TRBJ1-3, with TRBD1 matching 8 bases. CDR3 length equals 16 residues. Losses at the gene ends were 0 bases for V and 4 bases for J; bases not matched to a gene: 5. Looked up from germline, CDR1 is SGHTA and CDR2 is FQGNSA. This CDR3 is CASSLAPTGGGNTIYF. DNA for the CDR3: TGTGCCAGCAGCTTAGCACCCACAGGGGGGGGAAACACCATATATTTT.

The V call is TRBV6-5, the J call TRBJ1-2; 10 bases are shared with TRBD1. The CDR3 extends over 15 amino acids. CDR1 and CDR2 from the germline V gene are MNHEY and SVGAGI. Germline trimming cut 6 bases from V and 8 bases from J; bases unmatched to any gene: 12. The CDR3 DNA follows: TGTGCCAGCAGGCGGGGGACAGGGGAAGGCGTGGGCTACACCTTC. It codes for CASRRGTGEGVGYTF.

V gene TRBV7-9 combines with J gene TRBJ1-3; 7 bases fit TRBD1. This CDR3 region has 14 residues. J was trimmed by 6 bases and V by 5 bases; bases with no gene match: 7. The germline V gene encodes CDR1 SEHNR and CDR2 FQNEAQ (reference sequence). CDR3 sequence (DNA): TGTGCCAGCAGCCCAAGGGGGCCCGAAAACACCATATATTTT. This encodes CASSPRGPENTIYF.

This clone was detected only once. The rearrangement uses TRBV3-1 (or the pseudogene TRBV3-2) and TRBJ2-2; 7 nucleotides agree with TRBD2. Germline CDR1 reads LGHDT; CDR2 reads YNNKEL (reference sequence). The CDR3 loop spans 11 amino acids. J was trimmed by 6 bases and V by 8 bases; bases with no gene match: 0. The CDR3 DNA follows: TGTGCCAGCGGGGGGGCCGGGGAGCTGTTTTTT. It translates to CASGGAGELFF.

The chain employs TRBV18 and TRBJ1-2; D call uncertain. Trimming removed 6 bases at V and 0 bases at J, with 20 bases between. Germline CDR1 and CDR2: KGHSH and LQKENI. There are 17 residues in the CDR3. The CDR3 sequence is CASSPLRGEAPNYGYTF. The CDR3 DNA reads TGTGCCAGCTCCCCGTTGCGGGGAGAAGCCCCTAACTATGGCTACACCTTC.

This clone was found a few times. The genes are TRBV18 and TRBJ1-3; D gene ambiguous. Trimming pared 2 bases from V and 4 bases from J, leaving 9 bases between. Per the germline V gene, CDR1 is KGHSH and CDR2 is LQKENI. This CDR3 region has 14 residues. In nucleotides, the CDR3 is TGTGCCAGCTCACCAAATCGCGAAGGAAACACCATATATTTT. The encoded protein is CASSPNREGNTIYF.

In this sample, this clone turned up a few times. The V call is TRBV9, the J call TRBJ2-1; D may be TRBD1 (5 bases). This CDR3 is 14 amino acids long. Germline V CDR1 and CDR2: SGDLS, YYNGEE. The ends were cut back, 0 bases at V and 5 bases at J, with 9 bases in the middle. CDR3 nucleotide sequence: TGTGCCAGCAGCGTAGGGGGCCCCAACAATGAGCAGTTCTTC. It yields the protein CASSVGGPNNEQFF.

As for this clone: The germline gene is not matched at one end of the junction; a read error may be the cause. The chain uses TRBV29-1 and TRBJ2-3; 14 bases are shared with TRBD2. Germline assignment: CDR1 SQVTM and CDR2 ANQGSEA. This CDR3 is 16 amino acids long. Here the CDR3 DNA reads TGCAGCGTAGAAGGGACTAGCGGGAGACGCACAGATACGCAGTATTTT. This sequence encodes CSVEGTSGRRTDTQYF.

The chain carries TRBV29-1 and TRBJ2-3; TRBD1 is a possible D gene (5 bases). The CDR3 is made up of 11 amino acids. Per the germline V gene, CDR1 is SQVTM and CDR2 is ANQGSEA. V was pared by 2 bases and J by 5 bases, with 5 bases between. The CDR3 sequence is CSVETGDTQYF. The CDR3 nucleotides are TGCAGCGTTGAAACAGGAGATACGCAGTATTTT.

This chain joins TRBV6-5 and TRBJ2-3; TRBD2 aligns across 7 bases. Looked up from germline, CDR1 is MNHEY and CDR2 is SVGAGI. There are 13 residues in the CDR3. After removal of 7 bases from V and 5 bases from J, the junction contained 6 bases not matched to a gene. CDR3 sequence reads: CASTRGGGDTQYF. The CDR3 region has the DNA TGTGCCAGCACCCGCGGGGGTGGAGATACGCAGTATTTT.

The chain couples TRBV19 to TRBJ1-1; no definite D call. The CDR3 totals 14 residues. Germline V gene data show CDR1 as LNHDA and CDR2 as SQIVND (reference sequence). V was pared by 2 bases and J by 4 bases, with 11 bases between. The CDR3 DNA reads TGTGCCAGTAGTATACGTGGGGAGAGCACTGAAGCTTTCTTT. It codes for CASSIRGESTEAFF.

Concerning this clone: A read error may explain this, as a much larger clone is one base away. This chain connects TRBV19 to TRBJ2-5; 8 nucleotides match TRBD2. J lost 5 bases, V lost 6 bases, and 5 bases had no gene match. CDR1 LNHDA and CDR2 SQIVND come from the germline V gene (reference sequence). The CDR3 loop spans 13 amino acids. As DNA, the CDR3 is TGTGCCAGTAGCGGGAGGGCCCCGGAGACCCAGTACTTC. Translating gives CASSGRAPETQYF.

The chain joins TRBV5-5 to TRBJ2-1; 13 bases match TRBD2. The germline gives CDR1 SGHKS, CDR2 YYEKEE (reference sequence). The CDR3 consists of 20 residues. V shed 3 bases, J shed 3 bases, and the junction held 15 bases outside the gene matches. CDR3 amino acids: CASSYPLAGGPPAHYNEQFF. The CDR3 DNA reads TGTGCCAGCAGCTACCCACTAGCGGGAGGGCCCCCTGCCCACTACAATGAGCAGTTCTTC.